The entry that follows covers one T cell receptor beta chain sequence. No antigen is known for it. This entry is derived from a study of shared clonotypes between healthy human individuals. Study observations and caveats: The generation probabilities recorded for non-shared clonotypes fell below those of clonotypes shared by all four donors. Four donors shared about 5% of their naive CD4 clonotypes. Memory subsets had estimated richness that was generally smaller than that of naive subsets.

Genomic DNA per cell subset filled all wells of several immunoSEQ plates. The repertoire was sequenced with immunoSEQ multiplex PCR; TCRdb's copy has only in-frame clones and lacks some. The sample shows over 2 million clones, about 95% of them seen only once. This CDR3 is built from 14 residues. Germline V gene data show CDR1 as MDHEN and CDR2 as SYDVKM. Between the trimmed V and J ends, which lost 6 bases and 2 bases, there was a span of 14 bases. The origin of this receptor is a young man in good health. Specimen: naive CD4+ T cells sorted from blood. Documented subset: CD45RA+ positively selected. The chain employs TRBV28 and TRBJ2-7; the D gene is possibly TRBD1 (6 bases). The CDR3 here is CASRGAGAPYEQYF. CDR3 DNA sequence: TGTGCCAGCAGGGGGGCAGGGGCCCCCTACGAGCAGTACTTC.